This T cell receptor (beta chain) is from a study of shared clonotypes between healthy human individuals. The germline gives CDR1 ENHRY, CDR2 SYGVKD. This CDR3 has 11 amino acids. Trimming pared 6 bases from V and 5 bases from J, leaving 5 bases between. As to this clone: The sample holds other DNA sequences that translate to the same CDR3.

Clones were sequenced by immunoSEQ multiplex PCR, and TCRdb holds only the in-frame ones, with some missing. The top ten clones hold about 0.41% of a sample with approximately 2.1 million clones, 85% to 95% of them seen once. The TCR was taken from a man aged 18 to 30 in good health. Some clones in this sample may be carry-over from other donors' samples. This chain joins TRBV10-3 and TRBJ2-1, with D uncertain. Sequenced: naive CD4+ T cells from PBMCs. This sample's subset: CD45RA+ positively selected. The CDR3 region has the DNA TGTGCCATCAGGTGGGACAATGAGCAGTTCTTC. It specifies CAIRWDNEQFF.